A selection of T cell receptor beta chains follows, all from one sample in a study of control samples from healthy donors and cancer patients. The assay was immunoSEQ multiplex PCR, and TCRdb's table has in-frame clones only and misses some. The sample comprises 91,000 or so clones, roughly 90% of which are singletons, and approximately 1% rests with the top ten. The specimen was blood. Receptors were obtained from a woman aged 25-40 years in good health. Each CDR3 is given with its conserved first and last residue. Fields, in order: J gene, clone size, D gene, V gene, CDR3 protein, CDR3 DNA. A D gene is named only where the DNA matches it firmly. Clone size appears in some rows only: once, few, many, or a class for an expanded clone.

>TRBJ1-2|NA|NA|TRBV5-4
CASSSARQTTNYGYTF
TGTGCCAGCAGTTCCGCCCGACAGACCACTAACTATGGCTACACCTTC
>TRBJ1-6|NA|NA|TRBV3-1/TRBV3-2
CASSQGKAYNSPLHF
TGTGCCAGCAGCCAAGGAAAGGCCTATAATTCACCCCTCCACTTT
>TRBJ1-2|NA|NA|TRBV28
CASSLSYQIIYGYTF
TGTGCCAGCAGTTTATCGTATCAGATTATCTATGGCTACACCTTC
>TRBJ1-5|NA|NA|TRBV3-1/TRBV3-2
CASSQVGGPNQPQHF
TGTGCCAGCAGCCAGGTCGGGGGGCCCAATCAGCCCCAGCATTTT
>TRBJ2-5|NA|NA|TRBV1
CTSSPLAVLTGEGGETQYF
TGCACCAGCAGCCCCCTCGCGGTGCTTACGGGAGAGGGTGGAGAGACCCAGTACTTC
>TRBJ1-2|NA|TRBD1|TRBV29-1
CSVPGTGGIDTF
TGCAGCGTACCCGGGACAGGGGGTATTGACACCTTC
>TRBJ2-5|once|NA|TRBV5-4
CASSPSNRAGQETQYF
TGTGCCAGCAGCCCCTCGAATCGGGCAGGACAAGAGACCCAGTACTTC
>TRBJ2-5|NA|NA|TRBV7-3
CASSLNARIYQETQYF
TGTGCCAGCAGCTTAAATGCCAGGATCTACCAAGAGACCCAGTACTTC
>TRBJ2-1|once|NA|TRBV5-6
CASSLAFGGEQFF
TGTGCCAGCAGCTTGGCGTTTGGGGGTGAGCAGTTCTTC
>TRBJ1-5|NA|TRBD1|TRBV7-8
CASSLDRGSNPQHF
TGTGCCAGCAGCCTAGACAGGGGGTCTAATCCCCAGCATTTT
>TRBJ1-4|once|NA|TRBV27
CASSSLDSPGEKLFF
TGTGCCAGCAGTTCACTGGACAGTCCGGGTGAAAAACTGTTTTTT
>TRBJ1-1|NA|NA|TRBV30
CAWSVQGNTEAFF
TGTGCCTGGAGTGTACAGGGGAACACTGAAGCTTTCTTT
>TRBJ1-1|NA|TRBD1|TRBV24-1
CATRASGGVQGPEAFF
TGTGCCACCAGGGCATCAGGGGGAGTACAGGGCCCTGAAGCTTTCTTT
>TRBJ2-7|NA|NA|TRBV5-1
CASSLYVGDRVGKYYEQYF
TGCGCCAGCAGCTTATACGTTGGGGACCGGGTGGGGAAATACTACGAGCAGTACTTC
>TRBJ1-4|NA|NA|TRBV7-9
CASSLGQGGEKLFF
TGTGCCAGCAGCTTAGGGCAGGGAGGGGAAAAACTGTTTTTT
>TRBJ1-1|NA|NA|TRBV29-1
CSVEETWNTEAFF
TGCAGCGTTGAAGAAACCTGGAACACTGAAGCTTTCTTT
>TRBJ1-2|NA|NA|TRBV27
CASSFGGSDGSYGYTF
TGTGCCAGCAGTTTTGGAGGATCGGATGGGAGTTATGGCTACACCTTC
>TRBJ2-5|NA|NA|TRBV24-1
CATSSGLPGQETQYF
TGTGCCACCAGTTCGGGTCTACCAGGTCAAGAGACCCAGTACTTC
>TRBJ2-3|NA|NA|TRBV3-1/TRBV3-2
CASSQDREPLNTQYF
TGTGCCAGCAGCCAAGACAGGGAGCCCCTCAATACGCAGTATTTT
>TRBJ1-5|NA|TRBD1|TRBV6-5
CASSRQGTGNQPQHF
TGTGCCAGCAGCCGACAGGGGACTGGCAATCAGCCCCAGCATTTT
>TRBJ1-1|few|NA|TRBV7-9
CASSPSGLPNTEAFF
TGTGCCAGCAGCCCGTCCGGTCTTCCCAACACTGAAGCTTTCTTT
>TRBJ2-1|NA|TRBD2|TRBV3-1/TRBV3-2
CASSPGLAGGGNEQFF
TGTGCCAGCAGCCCCGGACTAGCGGGAGGAGGTAATGAGCAGTTCTTC
>TRBJ2-2|NA|NA|TRBV5-1
CASSLDVSGTGELFF
TGCGCCAGCAGCTTGGACGTATCAGGGACCGGGGAGCTGTTTTTT
>TRBJ1-2|NA|TRBD1|TRBV28
CASRVDRAAYGYTF
TGTGCCAGCAGGGTGGACAGGGCGGCCTATGGCTACACCTTC
>TRBJ1-2|NA|NA|TRBV16
CASSPGPTRQWTNYGYTF
TGTGCCAGCAGCCCCGGGCCCACTAGGCAGTGGACTAACTATGGCTACACCTTC
>TRBJ2-7|NA|TRBD1|TRBV5-5
CATSTGGLPEQYF
TGTGCCACCTCGACAGGGGGACTCCCGGAGCAGTACTTC
>TRBJ1-5|once|NA|TRBV28
CASSFRERNQPQHF
TGTGCCAGCAGTTTCAGGGAACGCAATCAGCCCCAGCATTTT
>TRBJ2-7|NA|NA|TRBV3-1/TRBV3-2
CASSHFGQLGGYEQYF
TGTGCCAGCAGCCACTTTGGCCAACTAGGGGGTTACGAGCAGTACTTC
>TRBJ1-1|NA|NA|TRBV7-2
CASSLVNGNTEAFF
TGTGCCAGCAGCTTAGTGAACGGTAACACTGAAGCTTTCTTT
>TRBJ1-1|NA|NA|TRBV18
CASSPNPPGLNTEAFF
TGTGCCAGCTCACCAAATCCCCCAGGGTTGAACACTGAAGCTTTCTTT
>TRBJ2-3|NA|NA|TRBV4-1
CASSQDAGASTDTQYF
TGCGCCAGCAGCCAAGATGCAGGGGCAAGCACAGATACGCAGTATTTT
>TRBJ2-5|NA|NA|TRBV5-8
CASSRLQKTQYF
TGTGCCAGCAGCAGACTACAAAAGACCCAGTACTTC
>TRBJ2-6|NA|TRBD1|TRBV5-4
CASTWGGTGGFGANVLTF
TGTGCCAGCACCTGGGGGGGGACAGGGGGATTTGGGGCCAACGTCCTGACTTTC
>TRBJ2-1|NA|TRBD2|TRBV5-4
CASSLRLAGGNNEQFF
TGTGCCAGCAGCTTGAGACTAGCGGGAGGGAACAATGAGCAGTTCTTC
>TRBJ1-6|once|TRBD1|TRBV7-2
CASSSYPRQGSPLHF
TGTGCCAGCAGCTCCTACCCCCGACAGGGATCCCCCCTCCACTTT
>TRBJ1-2|NA|TRBD1|TRBV6-6
CASTSQGAPADYGYTF
TGTGCCAGCACCTCGCAGGGGGCCCCCGCCGACTATGGCTACACCTTC
>TRBJ2-7|once|TRBD1|TRBV28
CASSPAGTGGHYEQYF
TGTGCCAGCAGCCCCGCCGGGACAGGGGGCCACTACGAGCAGTACTTC
>TRBJ1-1|NA|NA|TRBV12-5
CASGLGGATEAFF
TGTGCTAGTGGTTTGGGTGGGGCCACTGAAGCTTTCTTT
>TRBJ1-5|NA|NA|TRBV18
CASSLGTNQPQHF
TGTGCCAGCTCTCTAGGGACCAATCAGCCCCAGCATTTT
>TRBJ2-5|NA|NA|TRBV29-1
CSVGGAEAQYF
TGCAGCGTTGGGGGGGCAGAGGCCCAGTACTTC
>TRBJ1-2|NA|NA|TRBV27
CASSLEGNYGYTF
TGTGCCAGCAGTTTAGAGGGGAACTATGGCTACACCTTC
>TRBJ2-7|NA|NA|TRBV30
CAWSVGYEQYF
TGTGCCTGGAGTGTAGGTTACGAGCAGTACTTC